Listed here are 8 T cell receptor beta chains from one sample, sequenced in a study of blood T cell repertoires in COVID-19. Method: immunoSEQ multiplex PCR; TCRdb's copy keeps in-frame clones and lacks some. This table holds approximately 230,000 clones, roughly nine tenths found once. The sample comprised peripheral blood. These receptors came from a man younger than 30 with active or convalescent COVID-19.

The CDR3 region is CASSLVQGGLGYTF. Written as DNA, the CDR3 is TGTGCCAGCAGCTTAGTACAGGGAGGGTTGGGCTACACCTTC. The chain has TRBV11-2 and TRBJ1-2; D may be TRBD1 (6 bases). The V end was cut by 1 base, the J end by 8 bases, with 14 bases between. CDR1 and CDR2 (germline): SGHAT, FQNNGV. This CDR3 is built from 14 residues.

V and J are TRBV3-1 (or the pseudogene TRBV3-2) and TRBJ2-3; 7 positions match TRBD2. The CDR3 spans 17 residues. The V segment lost 3 bases and the J segment 2 bases; nucleotides outside the gene matches: 11. The germline CDR1 and CDR2 sequences are LGHDT and YNNKEL (reference sequence). CDR3 in DNA: TGTGCCAGCAGCCATGGTGCTAGCGGAGCCTACACAGATACGCAGTATTTT. Its translation is CASSHGASGAYTDTQYF.

The rearrangement joins TRBV7-8 to TRBJ2-7; 8 nucleotides align to TRBD1. The CDR3 is made up of 13 amino acids. Per the germline V gene, CDR1 is SGHVS and CDR2 is FQNEAQ. V shed 3 bases and J 13 bases; nucleotides not matched to a gene: 11. The CDR3 protein is CASSFSQGAPSYF. The CDR3 DNA follows: TGTGCCAGCAGCTTCTCCCAGGGGGCCCCGTCTTACTTC.

V usage is TRBV27 and J usage is TRBJ1-2; 7 bases fit TRBD1. Germline CDR1 reads MNHEY; CDR2 reads SMNVEV (reference sequence). The CDR3 consists of 14 residues. Trimming took 7 bases from V and 0 from J; bases not matched to a gene: 5. As DNA, the CDR3 is TGTGCCAGCACTCAGACAGGGACTAACTATGGCTACACCTTC. Amino acids: CASTQTGTNYGYTF.

V gene TRBV6-6 combines with J gene TRBJ1-1; 7 bases agree with TRBD1. J lost 6 bases, V lost 7 bases, and 11 bases had no gene match. Germline CDR1 reads MNHNY; CDR2 reads SVGAGI (reference sequence). This CDR3 is built from 14 residues. Written as DNA, the CDR3 is TGTGCCAGCACCGAGACAGGGCGTGTCTCTGAAGCTTTCTTT. It specifies CASTETGRVSEAFF.

The V gene is TRBV5-8, the J gene TRBJ2-1, with 12 positions matching TRBD2. CDR1 is SGHTS, CDR2 YDEGEE, per germline. Unmatched junction bases numbered 8, after V lost 4 bases and J lost 6 bases. The CDR3 runs to 16 residues. The DNA for the CDR3 is TGTGCCAGCAGCCGACTAGCGGGAGCCGGTCGCAATGAGCAGTTCTTC. It specifies CASSRLAGAGRNEQFF.

This clone was recorded only once. This chain connects TRBV13 to TRBJ1-4, with D uncertain. Germline V gene lookup returns CDR1 PRHDT and CDR2 FYEKMQ (reference sequence). This CDR3 contains 13 residues. Trimming left V 2 bases short and J 12 bases short, with 13 bases between. The CDR3 loop is CASSLRPTEELFF. Here the CDR3 DNA reads TGTGCCAGCAGCTTAAGACCAACCGAGGAACTGTTTTTT.

On this clone itself: This CDR3 is also generated by other DNA sequences in the sample. The rearrangement uses TRBV9 and TRBJ2-5; unclear D gene. CDR1 SGDLS and CDR2 YYNGEE come from the germline V gene. Between the trimmed V and J ends, which lost 0 bases and 1 base, there was a span of 4 bases. The length of the CDR3 is 13 residues. The chain's CDR3 is CASSVAVQETQYF. The CDR3, as DNA: TGTGCCAGCAGCGTAGCAGTCCAAGAGACCCAGTACTTC.